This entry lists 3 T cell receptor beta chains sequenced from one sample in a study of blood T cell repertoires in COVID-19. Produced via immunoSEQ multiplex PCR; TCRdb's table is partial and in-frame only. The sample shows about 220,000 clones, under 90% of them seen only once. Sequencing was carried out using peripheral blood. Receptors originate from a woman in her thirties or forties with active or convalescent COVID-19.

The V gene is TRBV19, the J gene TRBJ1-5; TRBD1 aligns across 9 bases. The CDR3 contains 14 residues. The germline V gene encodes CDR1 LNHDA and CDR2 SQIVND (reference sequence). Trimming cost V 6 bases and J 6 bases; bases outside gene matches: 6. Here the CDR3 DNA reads TGTGCCAGTAGCCGATCACAGGGGGCTCAGCCCCAGCATTTT. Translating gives CASSRSQGAQPQHF.

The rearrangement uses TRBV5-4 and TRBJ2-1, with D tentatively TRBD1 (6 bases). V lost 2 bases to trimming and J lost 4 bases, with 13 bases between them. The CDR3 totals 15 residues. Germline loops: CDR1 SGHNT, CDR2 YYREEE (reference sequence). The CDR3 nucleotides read TGTGCCAGCAGCTTTGGACAGCCAAGATACAATGAGCAGTTCTTC. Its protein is CASSFGQPRYNEQFF.

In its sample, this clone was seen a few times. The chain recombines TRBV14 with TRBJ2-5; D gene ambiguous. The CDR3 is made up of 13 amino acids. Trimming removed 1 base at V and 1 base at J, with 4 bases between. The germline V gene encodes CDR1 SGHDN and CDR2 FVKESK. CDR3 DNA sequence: TGTGCCAGCAGCCAAGTCATCCAAGAGACCCAGTACTTC. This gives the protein CASSQVIQETQYF. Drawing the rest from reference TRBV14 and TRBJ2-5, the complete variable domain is EAGVTQFPSHSVIEKGQTVTLRCDPISGHDNLYWYRRVMGKEIKFLLHFVKESKQDESGMPNNRFLAERTGGTYSTLKVQPAELEDSGVYFCASSQVIQETQYFGPGTRLLVL.